This note documents a single TCR beta chain sequence. Time point here: new active TB diagnosis, blood taken before or within 7 days of starting treatment. The data were produced by immunoSEQ multiplex PCR, yet TCRdb's version contains in-frame clones alone and is incomplete. The data show tens of thousands of clones, around 88% seen once. The data originate from a study of T cells in tuberculosis. The source is an adult with tuberculosis. The source material was PBMCs, sampled at tuberculosis diagnosis.

The CDR3 protein is CASSLVMGQTINYGYTF. CDR3 in DNA: TGTGCCAGCAGCTTAGTAATGGGACAAACCATCAACTATGGCTACACCTTC. J is TRBJ1-2 and V is TRBV11-2; a possible D gene is TRBD1 (6 bases). The CDR3 runs 17 residues. The germline CDR1 and CDR2 sequences are SGHAT and FQNNGV. The germline V and J ends were trimmed by 1 base and 2 bases, with 17 bases remaining between them.